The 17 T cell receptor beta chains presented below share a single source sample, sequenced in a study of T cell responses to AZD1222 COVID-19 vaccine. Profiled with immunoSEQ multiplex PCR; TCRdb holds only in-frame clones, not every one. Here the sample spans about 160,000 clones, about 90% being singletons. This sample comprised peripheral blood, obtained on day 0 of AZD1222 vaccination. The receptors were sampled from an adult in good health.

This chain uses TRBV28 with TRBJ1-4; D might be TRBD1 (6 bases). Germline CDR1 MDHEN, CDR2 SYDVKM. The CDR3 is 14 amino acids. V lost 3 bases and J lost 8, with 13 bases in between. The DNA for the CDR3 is TGTGCCAGCAGTTTCAGGGGAGGAGGAGAAAAACTGTTTTTT. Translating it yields CASSFRGGGEKLFF.

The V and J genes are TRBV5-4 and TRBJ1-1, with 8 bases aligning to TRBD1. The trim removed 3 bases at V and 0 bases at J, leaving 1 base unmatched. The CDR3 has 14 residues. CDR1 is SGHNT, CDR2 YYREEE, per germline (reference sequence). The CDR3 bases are TGTGCCAGCAGCTGGACAGGGCTGAACACTGAAGCTTTCTTT. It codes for CASSWTGLNTEAFF.

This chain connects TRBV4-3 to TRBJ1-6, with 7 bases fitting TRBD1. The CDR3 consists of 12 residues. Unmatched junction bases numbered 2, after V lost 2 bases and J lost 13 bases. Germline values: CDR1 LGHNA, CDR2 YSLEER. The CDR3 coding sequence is TGCGCCAGCAGCCAACCGGACAGGCCCCTCCACTTT. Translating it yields CASSQPDRPLHF.

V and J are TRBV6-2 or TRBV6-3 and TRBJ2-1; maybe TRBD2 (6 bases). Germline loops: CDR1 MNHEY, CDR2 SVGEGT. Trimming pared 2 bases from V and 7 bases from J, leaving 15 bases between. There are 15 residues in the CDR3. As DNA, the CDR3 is TGTGCCAGCAGTTACAGGCGGGACTTACTTAATGAGCAGTTCTTC. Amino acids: CASSYRRDLLNEQFF.

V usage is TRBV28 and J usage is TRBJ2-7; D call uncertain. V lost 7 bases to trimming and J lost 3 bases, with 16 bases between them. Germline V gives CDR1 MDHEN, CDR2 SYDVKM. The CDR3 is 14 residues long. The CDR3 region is CASKTAALYYEQYF. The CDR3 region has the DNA TGTGCCAGCAAAACGGCGGCCCTCTACTACGAGCAGTACTTC.

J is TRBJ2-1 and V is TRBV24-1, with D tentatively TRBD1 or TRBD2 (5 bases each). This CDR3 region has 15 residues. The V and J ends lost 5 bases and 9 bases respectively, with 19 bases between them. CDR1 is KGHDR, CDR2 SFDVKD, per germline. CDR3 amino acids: CATSVRGRVQTEQFF. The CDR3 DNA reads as TGTGCCACCAGTGTCCGGGGCAGGGTACAGACTGAGCAGTTCTTC.

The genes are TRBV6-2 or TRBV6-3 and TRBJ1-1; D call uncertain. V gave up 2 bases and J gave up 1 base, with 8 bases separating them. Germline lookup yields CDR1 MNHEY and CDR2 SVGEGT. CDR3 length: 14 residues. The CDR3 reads CASSYRQANTEAFF. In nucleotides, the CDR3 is TGTGCCAGCAGTTACCGCCAGGCGAACACTGAAGCTTTCTTT.

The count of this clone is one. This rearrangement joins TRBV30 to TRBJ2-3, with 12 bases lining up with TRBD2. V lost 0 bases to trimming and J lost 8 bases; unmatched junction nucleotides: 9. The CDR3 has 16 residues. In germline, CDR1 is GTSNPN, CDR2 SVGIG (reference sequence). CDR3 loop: CAWSVLASGRAVTQYF. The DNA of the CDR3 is TGTGCCTGGAGTGTACTTGCTAGCGGGAGGGCAGTTACGCAGTATTTT.

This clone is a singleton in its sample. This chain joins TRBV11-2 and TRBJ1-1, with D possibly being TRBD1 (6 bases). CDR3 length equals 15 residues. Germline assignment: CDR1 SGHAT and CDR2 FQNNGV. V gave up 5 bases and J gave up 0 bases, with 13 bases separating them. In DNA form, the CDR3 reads TGTGCCAGCAGCCTATTGACAGGCATGAACACTGAAGCTTTCTTT. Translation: CASSLLTGMNTEAFF.

Written as DNA, the CDR3 is TGCGCCAGCAGCGGAGACGGGACAGTTAACTATGGCTACACCTTC. Its protein is CASSGDGTVNYGYTF. The V and J genes are TRBV5-1 and TRBJ1-2; TRBD1 agrees at 7 bases. The CDR3 has 15 residues. The germline gives CDR1 SGHRS, CDR2 YFSETQ. Unmatched junction bases numbered 7, after V lost 4 bases and J lost 1 base.

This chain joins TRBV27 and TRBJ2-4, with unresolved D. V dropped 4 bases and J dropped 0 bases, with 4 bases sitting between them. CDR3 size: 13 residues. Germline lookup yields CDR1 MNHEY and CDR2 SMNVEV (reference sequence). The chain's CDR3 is CASSYIAKNIQYF. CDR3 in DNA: TGTGCCAGCAGTTATATAGCCAAAAACATTCAGTACTTC.

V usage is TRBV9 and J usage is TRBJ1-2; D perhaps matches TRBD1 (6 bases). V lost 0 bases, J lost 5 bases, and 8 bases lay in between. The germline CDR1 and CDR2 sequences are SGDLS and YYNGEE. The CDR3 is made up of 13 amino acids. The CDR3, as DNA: TGTGCCAGCAGCGTAGGACAGGAATATGGCTACACCTTC. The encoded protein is CASSVGQEYGYTF.

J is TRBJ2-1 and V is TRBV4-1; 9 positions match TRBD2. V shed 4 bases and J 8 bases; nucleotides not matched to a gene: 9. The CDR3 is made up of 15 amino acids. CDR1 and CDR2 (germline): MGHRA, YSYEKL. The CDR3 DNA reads TGCGCCAGCAGCCTTATGGTGGAGCGGGAGGATGAGCAGTTCTTC. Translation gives CASSLMVEREDEQFF.

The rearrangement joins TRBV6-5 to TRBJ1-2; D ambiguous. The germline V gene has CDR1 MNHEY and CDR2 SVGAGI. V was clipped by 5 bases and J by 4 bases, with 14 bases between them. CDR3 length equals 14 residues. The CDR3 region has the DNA TGTGCCAGCAGTCCGGATCGAGGAGGCTATGGCTACACCTTC. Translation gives CASSPDRGGYGYTF.

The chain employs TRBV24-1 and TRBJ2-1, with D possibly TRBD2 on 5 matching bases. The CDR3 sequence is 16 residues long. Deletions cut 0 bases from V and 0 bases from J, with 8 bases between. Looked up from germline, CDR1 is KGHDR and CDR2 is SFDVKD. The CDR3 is CATSDLTGSSYNEQFF. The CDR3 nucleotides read TGTGCCACCAGTGATTTGACGGGGAGCTCCTACAATGAGCAGTTCTTC.

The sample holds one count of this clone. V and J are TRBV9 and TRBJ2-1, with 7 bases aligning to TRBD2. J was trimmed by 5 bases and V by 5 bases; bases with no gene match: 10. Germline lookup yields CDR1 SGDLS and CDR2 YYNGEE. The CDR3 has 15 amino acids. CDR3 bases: TGTGCCAGCAGTTCGGGGGGTTCGATGCACAATGAGCAGTTCTTC. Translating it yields CASSSGGSMHNEQFF.

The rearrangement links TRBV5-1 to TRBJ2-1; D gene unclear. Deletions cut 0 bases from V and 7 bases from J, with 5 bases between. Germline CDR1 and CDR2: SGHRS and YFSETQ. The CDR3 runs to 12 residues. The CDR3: CASSLVRNEQFF. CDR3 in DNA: TGCGCCAGCAGCTTGGTGAGGAATGAGCAGTTCTTC. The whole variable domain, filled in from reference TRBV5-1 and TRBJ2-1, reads KAGVTQTPRYLIKTRGQQVTLSCSPISGHRSVSWYQQTPGQGLQFLFEYFSETQRNKGNFPGRFSGRQFSNSRSEMNVSTLELGDSALYLCASSLVRNEQFFGPGTRLTVL.